The clone carrying this TCR beta chain occurred many times. As yet, its antigen is unknown. With 10-nucleotide random UMIs, 5'RACE was used to make the cDNA. TCRdb analysed the 5' RACE reads with MiXCR anew, one entry per CDR3 protein. The sample consists of 85,000 to 110,000 distinct CDR3 sequences, roughly a tenth of them appearing once. These data belong to a study of neurological immune-mediated disorders. Regarding the study as a whole: The greatest TCR clonal expansion appeared in HTLV-1-associated myelopathy and the smallest, falling below healthy controls, in multiple sclerosis. Private repertoires in all groups were suggested, as expanded clones shared no CDR3 amino acid sequences across subjects.

Germline V lookup: CDR1 MGHRA, CDR2 YSYEKL. Losses at the gene ends were 3 bases for V and 6 bases for J; bases not matched to a gene: 14. CDR3 length: 18 residues. Time point indicated: longitudinal time-point 3. Sequencing input: PBMCs. This clonotype was sampled from a female donor with HTLV-1-associated myelopathy (HAM/TSP). The V call is TRBV4-1, the J call TRBJ2-1; TRBD1 aligns across 10 bases. CDR3 residues: CASSHQNLIGTGVNEQFF. The CDR3 DNA reads as TGCGCCAGCAGCCACCAAAACTTGATTGGGACAGGGGTCAATGAGCAGTTCTTC.